This entry describes one TCR beta chain. Its antigen remains unidentified. Base qualities are not recorded, but no much larger clone differs from it by a single base. The record originates from a study of CD8 T cells in Susac syndrome (dated by TCRdb to about 2019). Some background on the complete study: The study used repertoire sequencing to test whether antigen drove CD8+ T cell activation and differentiation in Susac syndrome. The clonality of the CD8+ T cell repertoire was compared across approximately eleven healthy donors, some 14 Susac syndrome patients and 15 multiple sclerosis patients.

The germline ends are 7 bases apart after V is trimmed by 0 bases and J by 10 bases. The CDR3 holds 12 amino acids from the cysteine to the phenylalanine. CDR3 DNA is the only sequence kept; it has 36 bases, read in frame from the first base. The germline V gene (reference sequence) yields LGHDT for CDR1 and YNNKEL for CDR2. Peripheral blood CD8+ and CD4+ T cells from healthy donors, Susac syndrome patients and multiple sclerosis patients were profiled by high-throughput TCR beta sequencing. The multiple sclerosis controls were treatment-naive patients who had stable or active relapsing-remitting disease and met the revised McDonald criteria. Bulk CD8+ and CD4+ T cells were purified by magnetic negative isolation, while CD8+ TEMRA cells were enriched using FACS. Blood was drawn into EDTA tubes, processed within 24 hours, and PBMCs were isolated by density gradient centrifugation. PBMCs intended for TCR sequencing were cryopreserved in liquid nitrogen and thawed later in a water bath at 37 degrees C. The sorted or isolated CD4+, CD8+ and CD8+ TEMRA cells had a purity of 90% or higher.

RNA was extracted using the RNeasy kit, and about 0.45 to 1 ug of the RNA was reverse transcribed with random hexamers. The immunoSEQ multiplex PCR assay, which covers 54 Vbeta and 13 Jbeta segments, was used to amplify TCR beta CDR3 regions. PCR amplification bias was corrected by using a synthetic template baseline for primer optimization and computational correction. Per the original workflow: Reads were annotated to V, D and J genes according to IMGT and were analyzed with immunoSEQ Analyzer, with only productive sequences retained. Clonality was computed as one minus Shannon entropy normalized by log2 of the number of productive unique sequences. For each patient and control, public and private clones were evaluated among the 100 most prevalent clones. Clones were defined as Susac-specific if absent from the healthy and MS cohorts, from 1052 published viral clones and from other ImmuneACCESS disease sequences. TCRdb reprocessing: public reads trimmed at Q25 with fastp, clones called with MiXCR, in-frame beta chains kept. Rows with a matching CDR3 protein are joined into one entry that keeps the most common DNA and genes. It is TCRdb's table, rather than the study itself, that gives the V and J calls and clone size. A total of 100,000 to 150,000 distinct CDR3 sequences appear in this sample, approximately 95% of them only once. Roughly 0.29% of the sample is in the top ten clones.

What the authors observed across the whole study: The number of individuals in the TCR sequencing and HLA analysis was acknowledged as relatively small.

The rearranged chain carries TRBV3-1 and TRBJ2-1, with the D segment identity uncertain. The TCR was taken from a human donor with multiple sclerosis. Specimen: CD8+ T cells from PBMCs. The CDR3 amino acid sequence is: CASSQDPREQFF. The bases read TGTGCCAGCAGCCAAGATCCCCGGGAGCAGTTCTTC.